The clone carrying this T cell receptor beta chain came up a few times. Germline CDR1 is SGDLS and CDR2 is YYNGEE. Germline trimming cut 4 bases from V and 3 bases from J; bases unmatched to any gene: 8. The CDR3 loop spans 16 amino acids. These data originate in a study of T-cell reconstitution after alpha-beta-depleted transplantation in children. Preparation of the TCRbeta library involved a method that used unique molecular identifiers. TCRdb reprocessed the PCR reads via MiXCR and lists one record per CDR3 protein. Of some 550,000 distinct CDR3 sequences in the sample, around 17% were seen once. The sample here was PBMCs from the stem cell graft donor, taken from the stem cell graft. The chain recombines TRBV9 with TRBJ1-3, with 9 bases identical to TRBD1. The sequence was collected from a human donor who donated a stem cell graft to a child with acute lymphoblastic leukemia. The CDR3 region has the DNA TGTGCCAGCAGCACGAAACAGGGGGCAGGTGGAAACACCATATATTTT. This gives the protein CASSTKQGAGGNTIYF.